One sample yielded the 26 T cell receptor beta chains listed below, sequenced in a study of T-cell reconstitution after alpha-beta-depleted transplantation in children. Molecular barcoding with unique molecular identifiers was used for the TCRbeta library. One entry per CDR3 protein results from TCRdb running MiXCR on the PCR reads. Among about 900,000 distinct CDR3 sequences listed, 25% to 35% were seen once. This material consisted of PBMCs, mostly from graft donor cells, taken 360 days after TCRalphabeta/CD19-depleted stem cell transplant. Every receptor here comes from a boy in the first two years of life who had a stem cell transplant for SCID, so the T cells may come from the graft donor.

This clonotype was picked up a small number of times. The rearrangement uses TRBV5-4 and TRBJ2-5; possibly TRBD1 for D (6 bases). The CDR3 has 15 residues. Per germline, CDR1 SGHNT and CDR2 YYREEE (reference sequence). V was clipped by 4 bases and J by 3 bases, with 16 bases between them. CDR3 DNA: TGTGCCAGCAGCCTGAGGTCGACAGGCAAAGAGACCCAGTACTTC. Translation: CASSLRSTGKETQYF.

This clonotype showed up just a few times. The rearrangement links TRBV6-6 to TRBJ1-1; D not certain. Trimming stripped 2 bases from V and 3 bases from J, with 4 bases between. Looked up from germline, CDR1 is MNHNY and CDR2 is SVGAGI (reference sequence). The length of the CDR3 is 12 residues. The CDR3 loop is CASSYADTEAFF. CDR3 sequence (DNA): TGTGCCAGCAGTTACGCGGACACTGAAGCTTTCTTT.

This clonotype was counted only a few times. The chain is built from TRBV15 and TRBJ1-1; D gene ambiguous. This CDR3 has 13 residues. V lost 1 base and J lost 1, with 4 bases in between. Germline values: CDR1 LNHNV, CDR2 YYDKDF (reference sequence). The CDR3 sequence: CATSRGGNTEAFF. CDR3 bases: TGTGCCACCAGCAGAGGTGGGAACACTGAAGCTTTCTTT. The full variable domain, completed using reference TRBV15 and TRBJ1-1, is DAMVIQNPRYQVTQFGKPVTLSCSQTLNHNVMYWYQQKSSQAPKLLFHYYDKDFNNEADTPDNFQSRRPNTSFCFLDIRSPGLGDTAMYLCATSRGGNTEAFFGQGTRLTVV.

The V gene is TRBV24-1, the J gene TRBJ1-1, with D possibly matching TRBD1 (5 bases). The CDR3 has 12 amino acids. Per the germline V gene, CDR1 is KGHDR and CDR2 is SFDVKD. V was clipped by 0 bases and J by 11 bases, with 9 bases between them. The CDR3, as DNA: TGTGCCACCAGTGATTTGGTGGGGCACGCTTTCTTT. It yields the protein CATSDLVGHAFF.

V and J are TRBV7-2 and TRBJ1-5, with 7 bases that match TRBD1. V shed 5 bases and J 1 base; nucleotides not matched to a gene: 8. The CDR3 covers 16 residues. CDR1 is SGHTA, CDR2 FQGNSA, per germline. CDR3 loop: CASSITGVGSNQPQHF. CDR3 DNA: TGTGCCAGCAGCATAACAGGGGTGGGGAGCAATCAGCCCCAGCATTTT.

A few counts support this clonotype. The chain couples TRBV9 to TRBJ2-7; a weak D match, TRBD2 (5 bases). Trimming shortened V by 1 base and J by 6 bases, and 11 bases separated the two germline ends. This CDR3 is 13 amino acids long. Per germline, CDR1 SGDLS and CDR2 YYNGEE. CDR3 coding DNA: TGTGCCAGCAGCGTATACGGGAAGGGCGAGCAGTACTTC. The encoded protein is CASSVYGKGEQYF.

The chain is built from TRBV6-2 or TRBV6-3 and TRBJ2-1, with D perhaps TRBD1 or TRBD2 (6 bases each). V was shortened by 8 bases and J by 5 bases, with 19 bases between the two germline ends. The CDR3 covers 15 residues. Germline V gene sequence: CDR1 MNHEY, CDR2 SVGEGT. In nucleotides, the CDR3 is TGTGCCAGCTGCCGTGGGGGGCTAATGAACAATGAGCAGTTCTTC. This sequence encodes CASCRGGLMNNEQFF.

This chain uses TRBV2 with TRBJ1-4; tentative D call: TRBD1 (5 bases). This CDR3 is 15 amino acids long. Germline values: CDR1 SNHLY, CDR2 FYNNEI. V lost 4 bases and J 8 bases, leaving 17 bases between the germline ends. This CDR3 is CASSGRQWEEEKLFF. DNA of the CDR3: TGTGCCAGCAGTGGGAGACAGTGGGAGGAGGAAAAACTGTTTTTT.

The rearrangement links TRBV3-1 to TRBJ2-6, with 7 bases lining up with TRBD2. Germline V gives CDR1 LGHDT, CDR2 YNNKEL (reference sequence). J gave up 2 bases and V 1 base, and 8 bases lay outside the gene matches. The CDR3 spans 18 residues. DNA of the CDR3: TGTGCCAGCAGCCAAGTTTCCGGTGCGGGGGCTGGGGCCAACGTCCTGACTTTC. It yields the protein CASSQVSGAGAGANVLTF.

This clonotype was recorded once. This chain links TRBV12-3 or TRBV12-4 with TRBJ2-1, with D maybe TRBD2 (6 bases). Between the trimmed V and J ends, which lost 6 bases and 4 bases, there was a span of 19 bases. The CDR3 is 16 amino acids. The CDR3 here is CASSPTVGLRYNEQFF. CDR3 DNA sequence: TGTGCCAGCAGCCCTACTGTGGGACTGCGATACAATGAGCAGTTCTTC.

V and J are TRBV12-3 or TRBV12-4 and TRBJ2-5; D remains unclear. V was cut by 6 bases and J by 1 base, with 6 bases left in between. CDR3 size: 12 residues. The CDR3 loop reads CASRAPQETQYF. The DNA of the CDR3 is TGTGCCAGCAGGGCCCCCCAAGAGACCCAGTACTTC.

V gene TRBV11-2 combines with J gene TRBJ2-7; tentatively, D is TRBD2 (5 bases). V lost 3 bases to trimming and J lost 4 bases, with 13 bases between them. Germline V lookup: CDR1 SGHAT, CDR2 FQNNGV. CDR3 length: 14 residues. This chain's CDR3 is CASSFPGSGYEQYF. The DNA of the CDR3 is TGTGCCAGCAGCTTCCCGGGGTCGGGATACGAGCAGTACTTC.

As concerns this clonotype: The junction differs from germline at one of its ends, possibly a read error. The chain has TRBV12-3 or TRBV12-4 and TRBJ2-2; D not certain. The CDR3 is 16 residues long. The CDR3 sequence: CASSFYTRRDTGELFF. The CDR3 nucleotides are TGTGCCAGCAGTTTTTACACCAGGAGAGACACTGGGGAGCTGTTTTTT.

The CDR3 here is CAITGGRTGDEQYF. The CDR3 coding sequence is TGTGCCATCACAGGCGGAAGGACGGGCGACGAGCAGTACTTC. The J gene is TRBJ2-7, the V gene TRBV10-3, with D uncertain. Trimming took off 7 bases at V and 5 bases at J, with 18 bases between the two ends. CDR1 and CDR2 (germline): ENHRY, SYGVKD. CDR3 length: 14 amino acids.

This clonotype has more than one count but fewer than ten. This rearrangement joins TRBV10-3 to TRBJ1-1, with TRBD1 matching over 9 bases. The CDR3 length is 16 residues. In germline, CDR1 is ENHRY, CDR2 SYGVKD. The trim removed 6 bases at V and 9 bases at J, leaving 17 bases unmatched. CDR3 amino acids: CAISPGTGGIGAQAFF. CDR3 sequence (DNA): TGTGCCATCAGCCCCGGAACAGGGGGCATTGGGGCTCAAGCTTTCTTT.

This clonotype was seen a handful of times. The CDR3 nucleotides are TGCAGTGCTAGTGGTGCGATTGAGAGCACCTACAATGAGCAGTTCTTC. This gives the protein CSASGAIESTYNEQFF. The rearrangement uses TRBV20-1 and TRBJ2-1, with no clear D. In germline, CDR1 is DFQATT, CDR2 SNEGSKA (reference sequence). The CDR3 loop spans 16 amino acids. V lost 3 bases, J lost 2 bases, and 17 bases lay in between.

This clonotype was counted a few times. The rearrangement links TRBV6-2 or TRBV6-3 to TRBJ2-1; 8 nucleotides line up with TRBD2. The CDR3 runs to 15 residues. Germline CDR1 MNHEY, CDR2 SVGEGT. V shed 5 bases and J 7 bases; nucleotides not matched to a gene: 10. The CDR3 reads CASSTPGLVINEQFF. Here the CDR3 DNA reads TGTGCCAGCAGTACCCCGGGACTAGTCATTAATGAGCAGTTCTTC.

This clonotype showed up just a few times. The chain carries TRBV7-6 and TRBJ1-1; 7 bases are a match to TRBD1. The V segment lost 1 base and the J segment 5 bases; nucleotides outside the gene matches: 13. This CDR3 is built from 17 residues. Germline V lookup: CDR1 SGHVS, CDR2 FNYEAQ. CDR3 DNA sequence: TGTGCCAGCAGCTTAGGGTGGCAGGGGGTCGGAAGAACTGAAGCTTTCTTT. Translation gives CASSLGWQGVGRTEAFF.

The chain combines TRBV4-3 with TRBJ2-3; D gene unclear. The CDR3 has 14 residues. Germline lookup yields CDR1 LGHNA and CDR2 YSLEER. Trimming took off 1 base at V and 10 bases at J, with 15 bases between the two ends. The CDR3 region is CASSQVYFLRPQYF. CDR3 in DNA: TGCGCCAGCAGCCAAGTGTATTTTCTAAGACCGCAGTATTTT.

This clonotype was seen a few times. This sequence joins TRBV7-2 and TRBJ2-2; 7 bases fit TRBD2. In germline, CDR1 is SGHTA, CDR2 FQGNSA. The CDR3 is 14 residues long. J was trimmed by 8 bases and V by 4 bases; bases with no gene match: 7. CDR3 DNA: TGTGCCAGCAGCTCCCGGACTAGAAGGGGGGAGCTGTTTTTT. Residues: CASSSRTRRGELFF.

The chain employs TRBV12-3 or TRBV12-4 and TRBJ2-5; D may be TRBD2 (6 bases). Trimming removed 4 bases from V and 9 bases from J, with 9 bases in between. The CDR3 sequence is 11 residues long. The CDR3 here is CASSYAGSQYF. The CDR3 DNA is TGTGCCAGCAGTTACGCGGGGTCCCAGTACTTC.

The chain has TRBV20-1 and TRBJ2-1; either TRBD1 or TRBD2 may supply D (5 bases each). Germline V lookup: CDR1 DFQATT, CDR2 SNEGSKA (reference sequence). V was pared by 5 bases and J by 6 bases, with 17 bases between. The length of the CDR3 is 14 residues. The CDR3 sequence is CSAGDSLAGNEQFF. The CDR3 DNA sequence: TGCAGTGCTGGTGACAGCCTAGCCGGCAATGAGCAGTTCTTC.

This sequence joins TRBV5-1 and TRBJ1-4; D uncertain. Germline V CDR1 and CDR2: SGHRS, YFSETQ. The CDR3 has 16 residues. V lost 4 bases, J lost 7 bases, and 20 bases lay in between. CDR3 region: CASSRGGGLEAEKLFF. The CDR3 DNA sequence: TGCGCCAGCAGCCGGGGAGGCGGCCTAGAGGCTGAAAAACTGTTTTTT.

This clonotype occurred many times. The chain joins TRBV7-3 to TRBJ2-7, with D possibly matching TRBD1 (6 bases). From germline, CDR1 is SGHTA and CDR2 FQGTGA. Trimming shortened V by 2 bases and J by 3 bases, and 14 bases separated the two germline ends. The CDR3 covers 15 residues. The CDR3 bases are TGTGCCAGCAGCTTATGGGGCAGGGGCCTCTACGAGCAGTACTTC. Its protein is CASSLWGRGLYEQYF.

This clonotype was seen only once. The chain's CDR3 is CASSLIGPGQNTGELFF. The CDR3 coding sequence is TGTGCCAGCAGCTTAATTGGCCCAGGGCAGAACACCGGGGAGCTGTTTTTT. The chain combines TRBV7-3 with TRBJ2-2; D might be TRBD1 (5 bases). With 1 base removed from V and 1 base from J, the gap between germline ends came to 13 bases. The CDR3 spans 17 residues. The V gene's germline CDR1 is SGHTA and CDR2 FQGTGA.

V usage is TRBV5-1 and J usage is TRBJ2-1, with D perhaps TRBD2 (7 bases). Germline CDR1 and CDR2: SGHRS and YFSETQ. The CDR3 consists of 16 residues. V shed 1 base and J shed 3 bases, with 14 bases lying between them. As DNA, the CDR3 is TGCGCCAGCAGCTTGACAGGCGGGGGCCTCTACAATGAGCAGTTCTTC. Translating it yields CASSLTGGGLYNEQFF. The variable domain in full, completed from reference TRBV5-1 and TRBJ2-1, reads KAGVTQTPRYLIKTRGQQVTLSCSPISGHRSVSWYQQTPGQGLQFLFEYFSETQRNKGNFPGRFSGRQFSNSRSEMNVSTLELGDSALYLCASSLTGGGLYNEQFFGPGTRLTVL.